This TCR beta chain was recorded in a study of T cells in Graves' hyperthyroidism and ophthalmopathy (dated by TCRdb to 2018 to 2020). Background on the whole study: Peripheral blood samples were taken at the time of initial diagnosis, prior to any treatment. To identify TCR V-J signatures that set the groups apart, the researchers used a discovery cohort of 100 patients, made up of 40 to 45 with Graves' ophthalmopathy and 57 with stable Graves' hyperthyroidism. Whether ophthalmopathy could be predicted prospectively was tested in an independent validation cohort made up of about 18 hyperthyroidism patients plus 17 patients who later progressed to ophthalmopathy. The approximately 100 discovery patients were randomly split 7:3 into training and test sets. In addition, the study compared T-cell repertoires in thyroid tissue and in blood from five or six Graves' hyperthyroidism patients. Following sampling, methimazole starting at 30 mg daily was given to hyperthyroidism patients, and high-dose intravenous methylprednisolone was given to ophthalmopathy patients. The paper describes TCR Vbeta CDR3 sequencing of 135 peripheral blood samples, made up of 43 ophthalmopathy patients, around 78 hyperthyroidism patients and 17 progressor patients.

Graves' hyperthyroidism was defined as stable when no progression to ophthalmopathy occurred over 18 months of follow-up. Hyperthyroidism patients were newly diagnosed, had a disease duration of under 2 months, and were aged 18 to 65 years. Any patient with an uncontrolled infection, another autoimmune disease, pregnancy or lactation was excluded. Diagnoses were based on clinical symptoms, serum thyroxine and TRAb, thyroid ultrasound and orbital computed tomography. Ficoll-Paque density gradient centrifugation was used to isolate PBMCs from about 10 ml of fresh peripheral blood. Total RNA was extracted using Trizol reagent, and RNA quality was assessed on an Agilent 2100 Bioanalyzer. Sequences SGHVS (CDR1) and FQNEAQ (CDR2) are obtained from the germline V gene. V trim: 0 bases; J trim: 6 bases; unmatched bases: 5. The CDR3 goes from the cysteine to the phenylalanine over 16 residues. Here the CDR3 DNA is all that survives: 48 bases in frame from base 1.

The study at large found these results: A 13 V-J signature model separated ophthalmopathy from stable hyperthyroidism, with over 85% sensitivity and around 84% specificity in cross-validation and 80%/75% in testing. Blood samples also contained most of the expanded thyroid clonotypes (frequency above 0.001), which suggests that blood repertoires may reflect thyroid immune responses. No statistical method was used to set the sample size in advance, and investigators knew the group allocation. In validation, the model predicted progression to ophthalmopathy a median of roughly 6.1 months before onset, with approximately 70% sensitivity and about 72% specificity.

The TCR beta CDR3 regions were amplified from the RNA transcripts. A first-round RT-PCR of the TCR CDR3 used the HTBI primer set with the Qiagen OneStep RT-PCR kit. A second multiplex PCR round built the libraries, followed by size selection and purification. Libraries were sequenced paired-end with 100 bp reads on an Illumina HiSeq2000. As for the original processing: Raw data were processed with SOAPnuke, discarding reads with adapters, uncalled bases, mean Phred below 15, or no exact constant-primer or identifier match. High-quality paired reads were merged with COPE v1.2.5, and unique nucleotide sequences were defined as clonotypes. MiTCR v1.1 was used to align the clonotypes against IMGT TRBV, TRBD and TRBJ reference segments. The analysis was restricted to V-J combinations with a frequency above 0.0001, which together covered about 99% of the repertoires. The TCS score was defined as F50 (clonal expansion) divided by E x V (chaos), with BLOSUM62-based TCRdist calculated between CDR3 peptides within each V-J. Welch's t-statistics and random forest reduced roughly 500 V-J features to 10 to 15, which were used in a naive Bayes classifier (R e1071). The public reads were quality trimmed at Q25 with fastp and then assembled into clones with MiXCR by TCRdb, keeping productive beta chains. Each record represents a unique CDR3 protein, reported with the most common genes and DNA among its rows. The V and J calls were not made by the authors but by TCRdb's processing. The sample profile shows about 560,000 distinct CDR3 sequences; 16% of them were found once. About 18% of the sample comes from the top ten.

On this clonotype itself: No antigen is known for it. No base-level quality is on record; no much larger clone is a single base apart.

This clonotype was sampled from a woman aged 18-29 years with Graves' hyperthyroidism. Recombination linked TRBV7-8 to TRBJ2-1; TRBD1 matches 10 bases in the middle. Sequenced material: blood. The base sequence is TGTGCCAGCAGCTTAGCCCCCGGGACAGGGGTCAATGAGCAGTTCTTC. Translation gives CASSLAPGTGVNEQFF.